Listed below are T cell receptor beta chains from one sample, sequenced in a study of PD-L1 blockade in urothelial cancer. TCRdb's table, derived via immunoSEQ multiplex PCR, lists solely in-frame clones and lacks some. The data hold 35,000 to 55,000 clones, with roughly 82% observed a single time. The sample here was PBMCs, taken around atezolizumab (anti-PD-L1) treatment. These receptors came from a man aged 60-69 years with urothelial cancer. Each CDR3 is given with its conserved first and last residue. D genes are given only for firm matches. Where a row states a size, it is once, few, many or the class of an expanded clone; other rows omit it.

j_gene | abundance | v_gene | d_gene | CDR3nt | CDR3aa
TRBJ2-3 | . | TRBV15 | TRBD2 | TGTGCCACCAGCAGGGGACTAGCGGGAGGCACAGATACGCAGTATTTT | CATSRGLAGGTDTQYF
TRBJ2-5 | . | TRBV6-5 | TRBD1 | TGTGCCAGCAGTTACCTAATGACAGGGCGAGAGACCCAGTACTTC | CASSYLMTGRETQYF
TRBJ2-2 | . | TRBV10-3 | . | TGTGCCATCAATTTGGACTATCTCGGCGGGGAGCTGTTTTTT | CAINLDYLGGELFF
TRBJ2-2 | . | TRBV27 | TRBD2 | TGTGCCAGCAGTTTAAGACTAGCGGGGGGAACGAACACCGGGGAGCTGTTTTTT | CASSLRLAGGTNTGELFF
TRBJ2-7 | . | TRBV7-9 | TRBD1 | TGTGCCAGCAGCCGGGGACAGAACTACGAGCAGTACTTC | CASSRGQNYEQYF
TRBJ2-3 | . | TRBV7-2 | . | TGTGCCAGCAGCTTAGAGAGGCGCACAGATACGCAGTATTTT | CASSLERRTDTQYF
TRBJ1-2 | . | TRBV6-1 | TRBD1 | TGTGCCAGCAAAGAGGACAGGTCCGTCTATGGCTACACCTTC | CASKEDRSVYGYTF
TRBJ2-3 | . | TRBV28 | TRBD2 | TGTGCCAGCAGGACCGGGACTAGCGGCACAGATACGCAGTATTTT | CASRTGTSGTDTQYF
TRBJ1-5 | . | TRBV9 | . | TGTGCCAGCAGCGTAACAGATAATAGCAATCAGCCCCAGCATTTT | CASSVTDNSNQPQHF
TRBJ2-1 | . | TRBV5-1 | . | TGCGCCAGCAGCTTGGAAAGCAAATACAATGAGCAGTTCTTC | CASSLESKYNEQFF
TRBJ1-2 | . | TRBV7-2 | . | TGTGCCAGCAGCCCAGTCAATGGCTACACCTTC | CASSPVNGYTF
TRBJ2-7 | . | TRBV2 | . | TGTGCCAGCAGTGACGGCTCCGCGGTTGGTTACGAGCAGTACTTC | CASSDGSAVGYEQYF
TRBJ1-5 | . | TRBV4-1 | TRBD1 | TGCGCCAGCAGCCAAGTCTGGGGACAGTCCAATCAGCCCCAGCATTTT | CASSQVWGQSNQPQHF
TRBJ2-7 | . | TRBV2 | . | TGTGCCAGCAGTGGGGAGTACGAGCAGTACTTC | CASSGEYEQYF
TRBJ1-2 | . | TRBV7-2 | . | TGTGCCAGCAGCCCCCGAGATGGCTACACCTTC | CASSPRDGYTF
TRBJ2-2 | . | TRBV5-1 | . | TGCGCCAGCAGCTTAGGGGGTTGGGACACCGGGGAGCTGTTTTTT | CASSLGGWDTGELFF
TRBJ2-7 | few | TRBV27 | TRBD1 | TGTGCCAGCAGGACAGGGGGATACGAGCAGTACTTC | CASRTGGYEQYF
TRBJ2-5 | . | TRBV19 | . | TGTGCCAGTAAATCGAATCCGGGGTACCAAGAGACCCAGTACTTC | CASKSNPGYQETQYF
TRBJ1-2 | . | TRBV27 | . | TGTGCCAACAGTTTACGAGGGTTTGGGGGCTACACCTTC | CANSLRGFGGYTF
TRBJ2-2 | . | TRBV5-1 | TRBD2 | TGCGCCAGCAGACTAGCGCAGAACACCGGGGAGCTGTTTTTT | CASRLAQNTGELFF
TRBJ2-3 | . | TRBV2 | TRBD1 | TGTGCCAGCAACACAGGGGGTACGCAGTATTTT | CASNTGGTQYF
TRBJ2-7 | . | TRBV27 | TRBD1 | TGTGCCAGCGGGGACAGGGCCTCCTACGAGCAGTACTTC | CASGDRASYEQYF
TRBJ1-6 | . | TRBV2 | . | TGTGCCAGCGGTAATGGCGGTGATAATTCACCCCTCCACTTT | CASGNGGDNSPLHF
TRBJ2-7 | . | TRBV11-2 | TRBD1 | TGTGCCAGCAGCTTACCCGGGACAGCGGCCGCAGAGCAGTACTTC | CASSLPGTAAAEQYF
TRBJ2-1 | . | TRBV29-1 | TRBD2 | TGCAGCGTTGGAGGGACTAGCCGATACAATGAGCAGTTCTTC | CSVGGTSRYNEQFF
TRBJ1-6 | medium-sized | TRBV28 | TRBD1 | TGTGCCAGCAGTGGGACAGCCTATAATTCACCCCTCCACTTT | CASSGTAYNSPLHF
TRBJ1-2 | once | TRBV5-6 | TRBD1 | TGTGCCAGCAACCCCGGACAGGGAAACTATGGCTACACCTTC | CASNPGQGNYGYTF
TRBJ2-5 | . | TRBV7-2 | TRBD2 | TGTGCCAGCAGCTTGGCTAGCGGGGGGGAAGAGACCCAGTACTTC | CASSLASGGEETQYF
TRBJ2-7 | . | TRBV28 | TRBD1 | TGTGCCAGCAGTTTCTGGACAGGTGCGTACGAGCAGTACTTC | CASSFWTGAYEQYF
TRBJ2-3 | . | TRBV29-1 | . | TGCAGCGTTCACCCCTCGCATTCTAACGCAGATACGCAGTATTTT | CSVHPSHSNADTQYF
TRBJ2-7 | once | TRBV18 | TRBD1 | TGTGCCAGCTCAACACAGGGGGTAAGGTCCTCCGAGCAGTACTTC | CASSTQGVRSSEQYF
TRBJ1-5 | . | TRBV2 | . | TGTGCCAGCAGTGGAGAGGGCGATCAGCCCCAGCATTTT | CASSGEGDQPQHF
TRBJ2-2 | . | TRBV11-3 | TRBD2 | TGTGCCAGCAGCTTAGGCGGGAGAAGTTCGAACACCGGGGAGCTGTTTTTT | CASSLGGRSSNTGELFF
TRBJ1-5 | . | TRBV28 | . | TGTGCCAGCAAACAAACCATCAGGGGCAATCAGCCCCAGCATTTT | CASKQTIRGNQPQHF
TRBJ2-1 | . | TRBV7-6 | TRBD1 | TGTGCCAGCAGCTTAGGGACAGGGGGGTGGGGGGTCTACAATGAGCAGTTCTTC | CASSLGTGGWGVYNEQFF
TRBJ2-7 | . | TRBV18 | . | TGTGCCAGCTCACCCGCCGGGAGCACCTACGAGCAGTACTTC | CASSPAGSTYEQYF
TRBJ2-7 | . | TRBV19 | . | TGTGCCAGTAGTATAGGCACTTCCTACGAGCAGTACTTC | CASSIGTSYEQYF
TRBJ1-1 | . | TRBV5-4 | TRBD1 | TGTGCCAGCAGCTCGCCGGGACAGGGGGCAGGAAACACTGAAGCTTTCTTT | CASSSPGQGAGNTEAFF
TRBJ1-3 | few | TRBV25-1 | . | TGTGCCAGCAGAGAAACAGGGTCTTCTGGAAACACCATATATTTT | CASRETGSSGNTIYF
TRBJ2-3 | . | TRBV7-8 | TRBD2 | TGTGCCAGCAGCGCCCAACTAGCGGGAAGTCCCGATACGCAGTATTTT | CASSAQLAGSPDTQYF
TRBJ1-2 | . | TRBV5-1 | . | TGCGCCAGCAGCTTCGACAGCGCGAACTATGGCTACACCTTC | CASSFDSANYGYTF
TRBJ2-1 | . | TRBV5-4 | TRBD2 | TGTGCCAGCAGCCCCGGGGGGGTTCGGGTCAATGAGCAGTTCTTC | CASSPGGVRVNEQFF
TRBJ1-1 | . | TRBV5-6 | TRBD1 | TGTGCCAGCAGCCCCCCCCAGGACAGGACGATGAACACTGAAGCTTTCTTT | CASSPPQDRTMNTEAFF
TRBJ2-1 | . | TRBV6-5 | TRBD1 | TGTGCCAGCAGTTACTCCCGGACAGGGTCCAATGAGCAGTTCTTC | CASSYSRTGSNEQFF
TRBJ2-5 | . | TRBV2 | TRBD1 | TGTGCCAGCAGTTCCGGGACAGGGATTCAAGAGACCCAGTACTTC | CASSSGTGIQETQYF
TRBJ2-7 | . | TRBV7-8 | TRBD2 | TGTGCCAGCAGCTTAGGTAGTAGCGGGGGCCGGGAGCAGTACTTC | CASSLGSSGGREQYF
TRBJ2-1 | few | TRBV7-9 | TRBD2 | TGTGCCAGCAGCTCGGATTCTAGCGGGAGGGGGTACAATGAGCAGTTCTTC | CASSSDSSGRGYNEQFF
TRBJ2-3 | . | TRBV28 | . | TGTGCCAGCAGTCAGCAGGGGAGGGTGCAGTATTTT | CASSQQGRVQYF
TRBJ2-1 | few | TRBV7-6 | TRBD2 | TGTGCCAGCAGCTCACTGGGGAGGGACGCCACCTACAATGAGCAGTTCTTC | CASSSLGRDATYNEQFF
TRBJ1-2 | . | TRBV5-6 | . | TGTGCCAGCAGCCCCGCAACGGACAGTTTTCATGGCTACACCTTC | CASSPATDSFHGYTF
TRBJ2-3 | . | TRBV4-3 | TRBD2 | TGCGCCAGCAGCCAATATGGACTCAATCTAGCGGGAGGTGGAGATACGCAGTATTTT | CASSQYGLNLAGGGDTQYF